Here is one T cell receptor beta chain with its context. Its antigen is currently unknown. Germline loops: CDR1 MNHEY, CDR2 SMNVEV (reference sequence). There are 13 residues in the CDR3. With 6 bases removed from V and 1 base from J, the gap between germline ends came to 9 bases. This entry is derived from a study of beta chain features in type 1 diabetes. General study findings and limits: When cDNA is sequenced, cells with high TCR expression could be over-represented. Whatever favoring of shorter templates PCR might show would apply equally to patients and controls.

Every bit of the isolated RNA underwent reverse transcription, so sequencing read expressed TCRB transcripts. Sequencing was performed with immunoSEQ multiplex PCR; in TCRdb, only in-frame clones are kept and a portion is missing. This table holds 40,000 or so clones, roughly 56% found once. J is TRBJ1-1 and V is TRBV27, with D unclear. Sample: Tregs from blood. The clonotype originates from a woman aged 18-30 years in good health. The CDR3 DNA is TGTGCCAGCAGGCCTCACAAGAACACTGAAGCTTTCTTT. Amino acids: CASRPHKNTEAFF.